Following are 28 T cell receptor beta chains from one sample sequenced in a study of kidney transplant recipient with SARS-CoV-2 infection. TCRdb fed the reads into MiXCR, producing one record per CDR3 protein. The table has under 250,000 distinct CDR3 sequences, 29% seen once; the top ten hold more than 6.5%. This specimen was a blood sample, taken at baseline and between days 110 and 120 from a kidney transplant recipient. Receptor source: a young adult male patient who had COVID-19 and was a kidney transplant recipient. Some T cells here may be from the graft donor.

V usage is TRBV30 and J usage is TRBJ2-1; D gene ambiguous. This CDR3 has 15 amino acids. The germline CDR1 and CDR2 sequences are GTSNPN and SVGIG (reference sequence). Trimming removed 4 bases at V and 3 bases at J, with 16 bases between. CDR3 amino acids: CAWTGSAWGYNEQFF. For the CDR3, the DNA is TGTGCCTGGACAGGCTCGGCTTGGGGCTACAATGAGCAGTTCTTC.

In the case of this clonotype: A much larger clonotype is one base distant, so this may be a read error. J is TRBJ2-3 and V is TRBV29-1; D remains unclear. V shed 7 bases and J shed 6 bases, with 11 bases lying between them. Germline V gene sequence: CDR1 SQVTM, CDR2 ANQGSEA. The CDR3 runs to 11 residues. Written as DNA, the CDR3 is TGCAGCGCTATGGGGATGGATACGCAGTATTTT. As protein: CSAMGMDTQYF.

Of note for this clonotype: A clone one base away is much larger, so this may be a read error. The chain couples TRBV20-1 to TRBJ1-1; D gene uncertain. The CDR3 loop spans 12 amino acids. The V end lost 0 bases, the J end lost 4 bases, and 6 bases lay between the germline ends. The V gene's germline CDR1 is DFQATT and CDR2 SNEGSKA (reference sequence). The CDR3 loop is CSAREVATEAFF. CDR3 coding DNA: TGCAGTGCTAGAGAGGTGGCCACTGAAGCTTTCTTT.

Concerning this clonotype itself: A much bigger clone sits one base away, suggesting this may be a read error. The genes are TRBV5-6 and TRBJ2-7, with D tentatively TRBD2 (6 bases). Germline CDR1 SGHDT, CDR2 YYEEEE. The CDR3 consists of 14 residues. The CDR3 region is CASNLAPGDYEQYF. In DNA form, the CDR3 reads TGTGCCAGCAACTTGGCGCCGGGGGACTACGAGCAGTACTTC.

This clonotype occurred many times. This rearrangement joins TRBV20-1 to TRBJ1-2; D unclear. Trimming left V 5 bases short and J 4 bases short, with 23 bases between. This CDR3 has 16 amino acids. The germline V gene has CDR1 DFQATT and CDR2 SNEGSKA (reference sequence). The CDR3 coding sequence is TGCAGTGCTTCAGCTATGCTGTTTCGAAAGACCTATGGCTACACCTTC. Its translation: CSASAMLFRKTYGYTF.

On this clonotype itself: This may arise from a read error, as a much more abundant clone is one base away. The chain recombines TRBV7-3 with TRBJ2-2, with TRBD2 as a possible D gene (5 bases). This CDR3 comprises 15 residues. In germline, CDR1 is SGHTA, CDR2 FQGTGA. V lost 5 bases, J lost 2 bases, and 12 bases lay in between. The CDR3 DNA is TGTGCCAGCAGCCCCCGGGCTAGCAACACCGGGGAGCTGTTTTTT. This translates into CASSPRASNTGELFF.

This clonotype has ten or more counts. This chain links TRBV6-5 with TRBJ2-2; D might be TRBD2 (6 bases). The CDR3 spans 15 residues. The germline gives CDR1 MNHEY, CDR2 SVGAGI. V gave up 6 bases and J gave up 3 bases, with 14 bases separating them. The CDR3 DNA follows: TGTGCCAGCAGGTCGGGACTTTCAGACACCGGGGAGCTGTTTTTT. This translates into CASRSGLSDTGELFF.

As for this clonotype: This could be a read error, since a much larger clone is one nucleotide away. The gene calls are TRBV5-6 and TRBJ1-3; D is ambiguous. Germline V gene sequence: CDR1 SGHDT, CDR2 YYEEEE. This CDR3 is built from 13 residues. Trimming pared 7 bases from V and 0 bases from J, leaving 8 bases between. In DNA form, the CDR3 reads TGTGCCAGCGGCGCGGTCTCTGGAAACACCATATATTTT. This sequence encodes CASGAVSGNTIYF.

This clonotype was counted many times. The chain couples TRBV5-6 to TRBJ1-2; D is unclear. This CDR3 region has 16 residues. Germline CDR1 reads SGHDT; CDR2 reads YYEEEE. The V end lost 7 bases, the J end lost 4 bases, and 23 bases lay between the germline ends. The CDR3 sequence: CASQPRNSRKTYGYTF. The CDR3 DNA follows: TGTGCCAGCCAACCTCGCAATAGTCGAAAGACCTATGGCTACACCTTC.

This clonotype has just a few counts. J is TRBJ2-1 and V is TRBV28; TRBD1 or TRBD2 may be the D gene (5 bases each). Germline CDR1 is MDHEN and CDR2 is SYDVKM. This CDR3 is built from 17 residues. V lost 2 bases and J 7 bases, leaving 21 bases between the germline ends. This CDR3 reads CASSLPRDPFLNNEQFF. CDR3 DNA: TGTGCCAGCAGTTTACCTCGGGACCCATTTTTAAATAATGAGCAGTTCTTC.

On this clonotype itself: Given a much more abundant clone one base away, this may be a read error. The V and J genes are TRBV30 and TRBJ1-2, with TRBD1 identical over 9 bases. The CDR3 loop spans 13 amino acids. CDR1 and CDR2 (germline): GTSNPN, SVGIG (reference sequence). The V and J ends lost 4 bases and 8 bases, in that order; junction bases with no gene match: 8. The CDR3 reads CAWTRQGVLGYTF. The CDR3 DNA reads as TGTGCCTGGACCAGACAGGGGGTTCTAGGCTACACCTTC.

With respect to this clonotype: A much larger clone sits a single nucleotide away, making a read error possible. V and J are TRBV7-9 and TRBJ1-1; D unresolved. The CDR3 is made up of 12 amino acids. Germline V gene data show CDR1 as SEHNR and CDR2 as FQNEAQ (reference sequence). CDR3 region: CTSSLDVTETFF. CDR3 coding DNA: TGTACCAGCAGCTTAGATGTAACTGAGACTTTCTTT.

This rearrangement joins TRBV20-1 to TRBJ2-3, with D perhaps TRBD2 (5 bases). V was shortened by 5 bases and J by 5 bases, with 11 bases between the two germline ends. In germline, CDR1 is DFQATT, CDR2 SNEGSKA (reference sequence). CDR3 length: 12 amino acids. CDR3 nucleotides: TGCAGTGCTGTTGTCGGGGTAGATACGCAGTATTTT. This encodes CSAVVGVDTQYF.

On this clonotype itself: A much larger clone differs by one base, so this may be a read error. The chain uses TRBV15 and TRBJ2-5; unclear D gene. CDR3 length: 13 amino acids. The germline CDR1 and CDR2 sequences are LNHNV and YYDKDF (reference sequence). The CDR3 region has the DNA TGTGCCACCAGCGGAGATCATGAAGGTGCCCAGTACTTC. As protein: CATSGDHEGAQYF.

The chain is built from TRBV5-1 and TRBJ1-1, with TRBD1 identical over 9 bases. The V gene end was trimmed by 0 bases and the J gene end by 1 base; junction bases not matched to a gene: 10. Germline V gene data show CDR1 as SGHRS and CDR2 as YFSETQ. The CDR3 runs 18 residues. The CDR3 sequence is CASSLGAQGASENTEAFF. Written as DNA, the CDR3 is TGCGCCAGCAGCTTGGGGGCACAGGGGGCTTCGGAGAACACTGAAGCTTTCTTT.

This clonotype was counted many times. The gene calls are TRBV3-1 and TRBJ2-5; unclear D gene. V lost 4 bases and J lost 5, with 23 bases in between. Germline V lookup: CDR1 LGHDT, CDR2 YNNKEL (reference sequence). The CDR3 has 17 residues. The CDR3 protein is CASSPLNPISFSETQYF. The CDR3, as DNA: TGTGCCAGCAGCCCTTTAAATCCCATTTCTTTCTCTGAGACCCAGTACTTC.

Many counts were recorded for this clonotype. The chain links TRBV7-4 to TRBJ1-2; no clear D. Trimming left V 3 bases short and J 4 bases short, with 21 bases between. This CDR3 has 17 amino acids. The V gene's germline CDR1 is SGHVT and CDR2 SQSDAQ. CDR3 region: CASSFTDSARKTYGYTF. The CDR3 nucleotides read TGTGCCAGCAGCTTTACCGATTCAGCTCGAAAGACCTATGGCTACACCTTC.

This clonotype was found many times. The chain joins TRBV8-2 to TRBJ2-6. TRBV8-2 is deemed a pseudogene. This CDR3 spans 17 amino acids. The CDR3 nucleotides read TGTGGCAACATAAGTAGGATAACACAAAGTCGGGCCAACGTCCTGACTTTC. It encodes CGNISRITQSRANVLTF.

This clonotype was seen a handful of times. The chain joins TRBV5-3 to TRBJ2-3, with 8 bases identical to TRBD2. TRBV5-3 belongs to the ORF category, with a function that is uncertain. This CDR3 is 20 amino acids long. V trimming: 0 bases; J trimming: 0 bases; junction bases outside the gene matches: 15. As DNA, the CDR3 is TGTGCCAGAAGCTTGGGGCGCGGAGGCGGGAGGCCTACTAGCACAGATACGCAGTATTTT. Its translation is CARSLGRGGGRPTSTDTQYF.

In regard to this clonotype: Germline is not matched at one junction end, which may reflect a read error. CDR3 in DNA: TGTGCCAGCAGCAGTCGAAGCACCCTTCGAAAGACCTATGGCCACACCTTC. This encodes CASSSRSTLRKTYGHTF. The gene calls are TRBV3-1 and TRBJ1-2; D gene ambiguous. This CDR3 spans 17 amino acids. Germline V CDR1 and CDR2: LGHDT, YNNKEL (reference sequence).

This clonotype came up once. This could be a read error, since a much larger clone is one nucleotide away. The chain links TRBV27 to TRBJ2-1; no reliable D call. The CDR3 spans 14 residues. Germline-derived CDR1 and CDR2 are MNHEY and SMNVEV (reference sequence). CDR3 in DNA: TGTTCCAGCAGTCCCCGTTCCGGCCAGGACGAGCAGTTCTTC. Translation: CSSSPRSGQDEQFF.

As concerns this clonotype: A much larger clone lies a single base off, so this may be a read error. CDR3 in DNA: TGTGCCAGCAGTAGATTAAACACAGCAGGAAAGACCTATGGCCACACCTTC. Protein sequence: CASSRLNTAGKTYGHTF. The chain employs TRBV12-3 or TRBV12-4 and TRBJ1-2, with D uncertain. The CDR3 extends over 17 amino acids.

This clonotype was seen many times. This chain links TRBV19 with TRBJ1-2, with D perhaps matching TRBD1 (6 bases). CDR1 and CDR2 from the germline V gene are LNHDA and SQIVND (reference sequence). V lost 6 bases and J 4 bases, leaving 24 bases between the germline ends. This CDR3 spans 17 amino acids. The CDR3 loop reads CASSNLKGGPNSYGYTF. In DNA form, the CDR3 reads TGTGCCAGTAGCAATCTGAAAGGGGGGCCCAACTCCTATGGCTACACCTTC.

V is TRBV20-1 and J is TRBJ2-1; D may correspond to TRBD1 or TRBD2 (5 bases each). The CDR3 consists of 18 residues. CDR1 and CDR2 from the germline V gene are DFQATT and SNEGSKA (reference sequence). The germline V and J ends were trimmed by 2 bases and 0 bases, with 20 bases remaining between them. The CDR3 protein is CSARNRDPGPRSYNEQFF. CDR3 bases: TGCAGTGCTAGAAACCGGGACCCCGGCCCCCGCTCCTACAATGAGCAGTTCTTC.

A word on this clonotype: A much larger clone sits a single nucleotide away, making a read error possible. CDR3 nucleotides: TGCAGTGCTAGAGAACCGGGACTAGCTAGAGAGACCCAGTACTTC. Translating gives CSAREPGLARETQYF. This chain links TRBV20-1 with TRBJ2-5; 9 positions match TRBD2. Germline assignment: CDR1 DFQATT and CDR2 SNEGSKA (reference sequence). Germline trimming cut 0 bases from V and 4 bases from J; bases unmatched to any gene: 6. There are 15 residues in the CDR3.

This clonotype was counted ten times or more. This chain uses TRBV29-1 with TRBJ1-2, with D possibly TRBD1 on 6 matching bases. V was trimmed by 8 bases and J by 8 bases, leaving 27 bases between them. Germline V gene data show CDR1 as SQVTM and CDR2 as ANQGSEA. CDR3 size: 15 residues. CDR3 residues: CSIKQNSGTLGGYTF. CDR3 in DNA: TGCAGCATCAAACAAAACAGTGGGACACTGGGGGGCTACACCTTC.

The sample holds many counts of this clonotype. Its ends do not fully match the called genes, so a read error is possible. The chain couples TRBV12-3 or TRBV12-4 to TRBJ1-2, with D maybe TRBD1 (5 bases). This CDR3 is 13 amino acids long. The CDR3 nucleotides read TGTGCCAGCAGCTTAGGAACAGGCTATGGCTACACCTTC. Residues: CASSLGTGYGYTF.

Concerning this clonotype: This may be a read error: a much more frequent sequence differs by one nucleotide. The gene calls are TRBV28 and TRBJ1-4, with a possible D match to TRBD1 (6 bases). CDR1 and CDR2 (germline): MDHEN, SYDVKM. CDR3 length: 15 residues. V was clipped by 8 bases and J by 4 bases, with 17 bases between them. The CDR3 protein is CASVSWGRGNEKLFF. The DNA of the CDR3 is TGTGCCAGCGTGTCTTGGGGCAGGGGTAATGAAAAACTGTTTTTT.